This TCR beta chain emerged from a study of shared clonotypes between healthy human individuals. As for the study in general: The study used three CD4 naive, three CD4 memory, two CD8 naive and one CD8 memory plate per donor. Study-wide findings and caveats: Naive subsets tended to show greater estimated richness than memory subsets. Rarefaction curves obtained for sorted subsets showed sequencing incomplete despite large depth.

The V end was cut by 2 bases, the J end by 10 bases, with 15 bases between. From germline, CDR1 is MNHEY and CDR2 SMNVEV (reference sequence). The CDR3 is 14 residues long. The naive CD8 fraction comprised CD45RO-negative cells positively selected for CCR7 and excluded terminally differentiated effector memory CD45RA+ cells. Note on this clone: Its specificity is not known.

Clones were sequenced by immunoSEQ multiplex PCR, and TCRdb holds only the in-frame ones, with some missing. The profile covers around 2.1 million clones, with roughly 91% appearing a single time and roughly 1.8% taken by the ten largest. V and J are TRBV27 and TRBJ1-5; no clear D. Material: naive CD8+ T cells from PBMCs. This TCR was recovered from a man between 18 and 35 years old in good health. Some clones in this sample may be carry-over from other donors' samples. CDR3 in amino acids: CASSLGVGFSPQHF. DNA for the CDR3: TGTGCCAGCAGTTTAGGGGTGGGCTTCAGCCCCCAGCATTTT.